The 21 T cell receptor beta chains in this list originate from one sample, sequenced in a study of blood T cell repertoires in COVID-19. Method: immunoSEQ multiplex PCR; TCRdb's copy keeps in-frame clones and lacks some. The table includes hundreds of thousands of clones, 87% detected once. The material sequenced was peripheral blood. The receptors stem from a man aged 60 to 75 who had recovered from COVID-19.

This chain connects TRBV6-5 to TRBJ2-7, with 7 bases lining up with TRBD1. Germline V gives CDR1 MNHEY, CDR2 SVGAGI. With V trimmed by 6 bases and J by 0 bases, 8 bases remained unmatched. This CDR3 has 15 amino acids. CDR3 sequence: CASSPGQYSSYEQYV. In DNA form, the CDR3 reads TGTGCCAGCAGCCCGGGACAGTATTCCTCCTACGAGCAGTACGTC.

V gene TRBV2 combines with J gene TRBJ2-7; 8 nucleotides match TRBD2. After removal of 6 bases from V and 7 bases from J, the junction contained 11 bases not matched to a gene. Germline CDR1 is SNHLY and CDR2 is FYNNEI. This CDR3 comprises 14 residues. The CDR3 loop is CASSMTGGGGEQYF. CDR3 DNA sequence: TGTGCCAGCAGCATGACAGGTGGCGGGGGGGAGCAGTACTTC.

The chain employs TRBV18 and TRBJ2-2; TRBD2 is a possible D gene (6 bases). Germline assignment: CDR1 KGHSH and CDR2 LQKENI. Trimming shortened V by 0 bases and J by 15 bases, and 17 bases separated the two germline ends. The CDR3 runs 14 residues. The CDR3 DNA is TGTGCCAGCTCACCACCGACTAGTGTCTTTCTGTTGTTTTTT. It encodes CASSPPTSVFLLFF.

This rearrangement joins TRBV21-1 to TRBJ2-2; the table's D gene call, TRBD1, was not cross checked with the DNA. TRBV21-1 is reported as a pseudogene. This CDR3 contains 20 residues. As DNA, the CDR3 is TGTGCCAGCAGCAAAGCCAAAGGGGACAGTGGATGTAAGGACACCGGGGAGCTGTTTTTT. It specifies CASSKAKGDSGCKDTGELFF.

This sequence joins TRBV7-2 and TRBJ1-2; D is possibly TRBD1 (6 bases). This CDR3 is 13 amino acids long. The V gene lost 2 bases and the J gene lost 5 bases, with 9 bases spanning the gap. The germline gives CDR1 SGHTA, CDR2 FQGNSA. Written as DNA, the CDR3 is TGTGCCAGCAGCTTAAGGGGGGGGTATGGCTACACCTTC. This encodes CASSLRGGYGYTF.

This rearrangement joins TRBV6-5 to TRBJ2-5, with a possible D match to TRBD1 (6 bases). This CDR3 has 14 amino acids. CDR1 MNHEY and CDR2 SVGAGI come from the germline V gene. Trimming shortened V by 7 bases and J by 9 bases, and 21 bases separated the two germline ends. CDR3 residues: CASKTEQGLRAQYF. In DNA form, the CDR3 reads TGTGCCAGCAAGACGGAACAGGGCTTAAGGGCCCAGTACTTC.

The chain employs TRBV5-1 and TRBJ2-5; a possible D gene is TRBD1 (6 bases). V dropped 4 bases and J dropped 3 bases, with 13 bases sitting between them. The CDR3 contains 14 residues. Germline CDR1 SGHRS, CDR2 YFSETQ. CDR3 DNA: TGCGCCAGCAGCCCCGGGACAAACAAAGAGACCCAGTACTTC. It specifies CASSPGTNKETQYF.

J is TRBJ1-1 and V is TRBV30; TRBD1 matches 12 bases. The CDR3 is 17 residues long. CDR1 and CDR2 (germline): GTSNPN, SVGIG (reference sequence). J lost 4 bases, V lost 0 bases, and 9 bases had no gene match. The CDR3 here is CAWSVRGTGGLGTEAFF. The DNA for the CDR3 is TGTGCCTGGAGTGTACGCGGGACAGGGGGCTTGGGCACTGAAGCTTTCTTT.

The chain joins TRBV7-7 to TRBJ2-1; tentative D call: TRBD1 (7 bases). V shed 6 bases and J shed 7 bases, with 22 bases lying between them. The CDR3 totals 16 residues. Germline V gives CDR1 SSHAT, CDR2 FNYEAQ (reference sequence). The CDR3 DNA reads as TGTGCCAGCAGAGGGGGGACAGACAAGGCACAAAATGAGCAGTTCTTC. Translated, it gives CASRGGTDKAQNEQFF. The whole variable domain, remainder taken from reference TRBV7-7 and TRBJ2-1, is GAGVSQSPRYKVTKRGQDVTLRCDPISSHATLYWYQQALGQGPEFLTYFNYEAQPDKSGLPSDRFSAERPEGSISTLTIQRTEQRDSAMYRCASRGGTDKAQNEQFFGPGTRLTVL.

V and J are TRBV30 and TRBJ1-2, with 8 bases fitting TRBD1. CDR3 size: 15 residues. V gave up 1 base and J gave up 2 bases; unmatched junction bases: 6. In germline, CDR1 is GTSNPN, CDR2 SVGIG (reference sequence). CDR3 sequence reads: CAWSGRQGTNYGYTF. CDR3 DNA: TGTGCCTGGAGTGGACGACAGGGGACAAACTATGGCTACACCTTC.

The table lists this clone with a few counts. This chain uses TRBV2 with TRBJ1-2, with no clear D. This CDR3 has 12 residues. V shed 6 bases and J shed 3 bases, with 8 bases lying between them. Germline V gene lookup returns CDR1 SNHLY and CDR2 FYNNEI. The CDR3 DNA reads as TGTGCCAGCAGGGTTACAGACTATGGCTACACCTTC. Translated: CASRVTDYGYTF.

This rearrangement joins TRBV18 to TRBJ2-5, with TRBD1 identical over 7 bases. Per germline, CDR1 KGHSH and CDR2 LQKENI. The CDR3 contains 13 residues. The V and J ends lost 5 bases and 5 bases, in that order; junction bases with no gene match: 5. The CDR3 spells CASSGQVGETQYF. The CDR3 nucleotides read TGTGCCAGCTCAGGACAGGTTGGGGAGACCCAGTACTTC.

The rearrangement uses TRBV21-1 and TRBJ1-3; TRBD1, the table's D call, lacks a check against the DNA. TRBV21-1 is a pseudogene segment. The CDR3 extends over 16 amino acids. CDR3 sequence: CASSTDSEDRVNTIYF. CDR3 in DNA: TGTGCCAGCAGCACCGACAGCGAGGACAGGGTGAACACCATATATTTT.

The rearrangement uses TRBV3-1 (or the pseudogene TRBV3-2) and TRBJ2-3; TRBD2 matches 11 bases. The CDR3 extends over 20 amino acids. V lost 3 bases to trimming and J lost 0 bases; unmatched junction nucleotides: 14. Per germline, CDR1 LGHDT and CDR2 YNNKEL (reference sequence). CDR3 residues: CASSHLLGSGGDPSTDTQYF. CDR3 bases: TGTGCCAGCAGCCACCTATTGGGTAGCGGGGGGGACCCTAGCACAGATACGCAGTATTTT.

J is TRBJ1-2 and V is TRBV5-5, with no clear D. V was cut by 0 bases and J by 3 bases, with 6 bases left in between. The CDR3 extends over 13 amino acids. Germline-derived CDR1 and CDR2 are SGHKS and YYEKEE (reference sequence). This CDR3 is CASSLGSYYGYTF. The CDR3 DNA is TGTGCCAGCAGCTTGGGGAGCTACTATGGCTACACCTTC.

The chain carries TRBV3-1 (or the pseudogene TRBV3-2) and TRBJ2-3; TRBD1 might be the D (6 bases). The V end was cut by 4 bases, the J end by 5 bases, with 13 bases between. This CDR3 has 14 residues. CDR1 is LGHDT, CDR2 YNNKEL, per germline (reference sequence). The CDR3 sequence: CASSRRGGEDTQYF. The CDR3 DNA reads TGTGCCAGCAGCCGACGAGGGGGTGAAGATACGCAGTATTTT.

The rearrangement uses TRBV20-1 and TRBJ1-6; 7 nucleotides match TRBD1. This CDR3 comprises 17 residues. With V trimmed by 3 bases and J by 0 bases, 8 bases remained unmatched. Germline lookup yields CDR1 DFQATT and CDR2 SNEGSKA (reference sequence). The CDR3, as DNA: TGCAGTGCTAGTCAAGGGGGCGCCGGCTCCTATAATTCACCCCTCCACTTT. Residues: CSASQGGAGSYNSPLHF.

Ten or more counts support this clone. CDR3 DNA sequence: TGTGCCAGCAGCTCCACTGGACAGGAGGGAGGAAACACCATATATTTT. This sequence encodes CASSSTGQEGGNTIYF. The J gene is TRBJ1-3, the V gene TRBV5-6, with 7 bases matching TRBD1. Germline V gives CDR1 SGHDT, CDR2 YYEEEE. This CDR3 region has 16 residues. Losses at the gene ends were 3 bases for V and 4 bases for J; bases not matched to a gene: 10.

The chain combines TRBV9 with TRBJ2-3, with 9 bases identical to TRBD1. The CDR3 spans 15 residues. CDR1 and CDR2 (germline): SGDLS, YYNGEE. J lost 3 bases, V lost 1 base, and 3 bases had no gene match. The CDR3 DNA is TGTGCCAGCAGCGTAACAGGGGGCGCGACAGATACGCAGTATTTT. It specifies CASSVTGGATDTQYF.

The V gene is TRBV11-2, the J gene TRBJ2-3; a weak D match, TRBD1 (6 bases). Trimming cost V 3 bases and J 0 bases, with 16 bases left between them. The CDR3 loop spans 17 amino acids. CDR1 is SGHAT, CDR2 FQNNGV, per germline. The CDR3: CASSLDRPSSSTDTQYF. The CDR3 bases are TGTGCCAGCAGCTTGGACAGACCGTCCTCAAGCACAGATACGCAGTATTTT.

The gene calls are TRBV9 and TRBJ2-6; 8 nucleotides agree with TRBD1. J was trimmed by 4 bases and V by 3 bases; bases with no gene match: 18. The length of the CDR3 is 20 residues. Germline CDR1 SGDLS, CDR2 YYNGEE. The CDR3 sequence is CASSAAYPGTGLRGANVLTF. The CDR3, as DNA: TGTGCCAGCAGCGCCGCCTACCCCGGGACAGGCCTAAGGGGGGCCAACGTCCTGACTTTC.